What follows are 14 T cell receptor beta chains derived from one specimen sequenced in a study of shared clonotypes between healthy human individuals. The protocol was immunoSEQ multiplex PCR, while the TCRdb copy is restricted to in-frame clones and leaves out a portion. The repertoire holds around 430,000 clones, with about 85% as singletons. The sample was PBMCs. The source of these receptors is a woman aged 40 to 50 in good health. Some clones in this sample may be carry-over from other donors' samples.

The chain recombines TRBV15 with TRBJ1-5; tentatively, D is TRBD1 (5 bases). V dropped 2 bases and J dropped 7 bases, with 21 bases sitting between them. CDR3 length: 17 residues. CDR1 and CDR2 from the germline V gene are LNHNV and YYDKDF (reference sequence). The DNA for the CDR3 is TGTGCCACCAGCAGACGACCCTCCGGGACCACCCTACAGCCCCAGCATTTT. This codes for CATSRRPSGTTLQPQHF.

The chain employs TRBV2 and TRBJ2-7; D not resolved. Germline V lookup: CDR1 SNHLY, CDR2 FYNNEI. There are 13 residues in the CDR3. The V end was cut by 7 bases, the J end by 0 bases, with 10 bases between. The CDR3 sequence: CASKGGISYEQYF. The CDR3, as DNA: TGTGCCAGCAAGGGCGGAATCTCCTACGAGCAGTACTTC.

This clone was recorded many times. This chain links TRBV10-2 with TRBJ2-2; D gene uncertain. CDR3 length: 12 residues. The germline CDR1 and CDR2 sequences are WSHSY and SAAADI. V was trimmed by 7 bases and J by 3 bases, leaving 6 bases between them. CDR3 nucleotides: TGCGCCAGCATTCACGACACCGGGGAGCTGTTTTTT. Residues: CASIHDTGELFF.

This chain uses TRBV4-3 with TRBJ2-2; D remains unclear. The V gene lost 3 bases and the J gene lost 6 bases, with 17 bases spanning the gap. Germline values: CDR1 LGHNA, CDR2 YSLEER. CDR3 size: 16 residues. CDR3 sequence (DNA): TGCGCCAGCAGCCAGGACCTCAGGAGTATGGCCGGGGAGCTGTTTTTT. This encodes CASSQDLRSMAGELFF.

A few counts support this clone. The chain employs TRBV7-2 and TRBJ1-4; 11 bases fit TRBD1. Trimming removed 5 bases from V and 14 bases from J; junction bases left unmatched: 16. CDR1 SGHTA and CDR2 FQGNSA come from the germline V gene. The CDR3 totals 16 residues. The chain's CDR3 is CASSPRTGTGGLMLFF. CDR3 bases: TGTGCCAGCAGCCCCCGTACCGGGACAGGGGGGTTAATGCTGTTTTTT.

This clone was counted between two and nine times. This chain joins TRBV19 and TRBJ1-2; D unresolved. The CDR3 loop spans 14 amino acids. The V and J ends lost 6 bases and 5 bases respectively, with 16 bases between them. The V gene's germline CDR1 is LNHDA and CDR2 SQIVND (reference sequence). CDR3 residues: CASRNVGGEYGYTF. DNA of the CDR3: TGTGCCAGTAGGAACGTAGGCGGAGAATATGGCTACACCTTC.

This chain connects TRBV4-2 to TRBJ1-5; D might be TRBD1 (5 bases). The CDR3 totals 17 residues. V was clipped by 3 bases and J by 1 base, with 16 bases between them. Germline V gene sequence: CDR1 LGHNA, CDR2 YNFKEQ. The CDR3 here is CASSHHVRGLSNQPQHF. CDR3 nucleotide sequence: TGTGCCAGCAGCCACCATGTGCGGGGGTTGAGCAATCAGCCCCAGCATTTT.

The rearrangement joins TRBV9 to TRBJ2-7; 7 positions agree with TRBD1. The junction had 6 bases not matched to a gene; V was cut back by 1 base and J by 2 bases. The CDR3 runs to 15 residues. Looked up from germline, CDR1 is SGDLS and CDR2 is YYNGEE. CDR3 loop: CASSVSRDSPYEQYF. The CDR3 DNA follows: TGTGCCAGCAGCGTATCCCGGGACAGCCCCTACGAGCAGTACTTC. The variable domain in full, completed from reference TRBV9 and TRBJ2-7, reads DSGVTQTPKHLITATGQRVTLRCSPRSGDLSVYWYQQSLDQGLQFLIQYYNGEERAKGNILERFSAQQFPDLHSELNLSSLELGDSALYFCASSVSRDSPYEQYFGPGTRLTVT.

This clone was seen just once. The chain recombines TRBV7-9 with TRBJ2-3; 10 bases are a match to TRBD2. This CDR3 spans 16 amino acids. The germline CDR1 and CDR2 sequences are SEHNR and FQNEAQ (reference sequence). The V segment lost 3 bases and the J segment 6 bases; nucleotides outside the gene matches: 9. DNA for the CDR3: TGTGCCAGCAGCTTTACTAGCGGGAAGCAGGGTGATACGCAGTATTTT. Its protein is CASSFTSGKQGDTQYF.

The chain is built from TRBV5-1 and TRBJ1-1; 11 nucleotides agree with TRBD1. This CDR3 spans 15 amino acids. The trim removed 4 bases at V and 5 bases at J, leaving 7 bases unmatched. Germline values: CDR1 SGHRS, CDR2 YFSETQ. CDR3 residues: CASSRGQGGVTEAFF. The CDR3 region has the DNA TGCGCCAGCAGCAGGGGACAGGGGGGAGTTACTGAAGCTTTCTTT.

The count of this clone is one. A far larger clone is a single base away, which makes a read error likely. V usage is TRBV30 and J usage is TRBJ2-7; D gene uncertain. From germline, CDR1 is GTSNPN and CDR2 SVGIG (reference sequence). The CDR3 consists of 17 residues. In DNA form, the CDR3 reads TGTGTCTGGAGTGACCCCCGCCTACGGGCGCACTCCTACGAGCAGTACTTC. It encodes CVWSDPRLRAHSYEQYF.

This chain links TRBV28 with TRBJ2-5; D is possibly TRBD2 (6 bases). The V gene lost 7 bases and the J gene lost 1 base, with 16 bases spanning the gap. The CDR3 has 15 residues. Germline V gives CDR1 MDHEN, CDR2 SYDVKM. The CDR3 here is CASTSWGDSQETQYF. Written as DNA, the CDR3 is TGTGCCAGCACCTCTTGGGGGGATTCCCAAGAGACCCAGTACTTC.

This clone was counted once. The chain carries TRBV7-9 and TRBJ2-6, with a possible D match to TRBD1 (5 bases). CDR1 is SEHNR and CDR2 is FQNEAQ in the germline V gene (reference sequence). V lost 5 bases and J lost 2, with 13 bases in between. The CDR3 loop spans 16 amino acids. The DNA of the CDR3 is TGTGCCAGCAGCCCGACAGCAGGGACTGGGGCCAACGTCCTGACTTTC. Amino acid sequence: CASSPTAGTGANVLTF.

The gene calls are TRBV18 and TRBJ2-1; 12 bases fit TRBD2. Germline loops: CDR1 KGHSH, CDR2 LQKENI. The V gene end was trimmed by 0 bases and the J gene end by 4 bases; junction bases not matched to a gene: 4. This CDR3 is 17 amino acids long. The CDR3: CASSPPWGLAGYNEQFF. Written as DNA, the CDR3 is TGTGCCAGCTCACCACCGTGGGGACTAGCGGGTTACAATGAGCAGTTCTTC. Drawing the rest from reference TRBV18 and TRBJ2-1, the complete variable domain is NAGVMQNPRHLVRRRGQEARLRCSPMKGHSHVYWYRQLPEEGLKFMVYLQKENIIDESGMPKERFSAEFPKEGPSILRIQQVVRGDSAAYFCASSPPWGLAGYNEQFFGPGTRLTVL.